This TCR beta chain was obtained from a study of CD8+ T cells in alopecia areata. With regard to this clone: The antigen remains undetermined.

The CDR3 spans 15 residues. Germline values: CDR1 LGHNA, CDR2 YSLEER. Trimming left V 3 bases short and J 0 bases short, with 12 bases between. Points from the study as a whole: Whether baseline CD8+ expansion is linked to response remains uncertain, given a single nonresponder. Tofacitinib produced a significant decrease in scalp clonality and in expanded CD8+ clones among the top 100.

Treatment defined: oral pan-JAK inhibitor, 5-10 mg twice daily. RNA, once extracted, was reverse transcribed into cDNA for use as the sequencing template. The protocol was immunoSEQ multiplex PCR, while the TCRdb copy is restricted to in-frame clones and leaves out a portion. The sample yields over 100,000 clones, about three fifths seen once. The source of this sequence is a human donor with alopecia areata. This material consisted of CD8+ T cells sorted from blood, taken at week 24, from a patient treated with tofacitinib. The chain is built from TRBV4-3 and TRBJ2-7; no reliable D call. The CDR3 region has the DNA TGCGCCAGCAGCCATGTTGACGGGTCCTCCTACGAGCAGTACTTC. Protein sequence: CASSHVDGSSYEQYF.